This T cell receptor (beta chain) was captured by sequencing in a study of cytomegalovirus exposure and HLA in healthy donors. CDR1 is SNHLY and CDR2 is FYNNEI in the germline V gene. CDR3 length: 13 residues. V shed 6 bases, J shed 4 bases, and the junction held 4 bases outside the gene matches. The study ran its PCR with 60 Vbeta and 13 Jbeta primers. Here immunoSEQ multiplex PCR was the method, and the copy in TCRdb shows in-frame clones only, minus some. This sample has 95,000 to 100,000 clones, with 60% to 75% found just once. The specimen was PBMCs. This sequence originates from a woman between 40 and 55 years old in good health and CMV-seronegative. The chain links TRBV2 to TRBJ2-7, with 9 bases aligning to TRBD1. The CDR3 region is CASRWGQGYEQYF. The CDR3, as DNA: TGTGCCAGCAGGTGGGGACAGGGATACGAGCAGTACTTC.